This TCR beta chain was recorded in a study of shared clonotypes between healthy human individuals. It was CD45RO-negative cells, positively selected for CCR7, that made up naive CD8 cells, with terminally differentiated effector memory CD45RA+ cells excluded. Those who donated were healthy HIV-negative adults, with no recent acute infections or vaccinations reported. Donors comprised only Caucasian adults living in Nashville, Tennessee. For every subset, genomic DNA was evenly distributed across several immunoSEQ plates. The table came from immunoSEQ multiplex PCR; TCRdb's copy has only in-frame clones and leaves some out. The profile covers about 1.9 million clones, with about 94% appearing a single time and about 1.7% taken by the ten largest. The CDR3 length is 14 residues. Trimming took 6 bases from V and 3 from J, leaving 14 bases between them. Germline assignment: CDR1 MNHNS and CDR2 SASEGT.

The gene calls are TRBV6-1 and TRBJ1-2; D gene ambiguous. The TCR comes from a young man in good health. Some clones in this sample may be carry-over from other donors' samples. Sequencing used naive CD8+ T cells from PBMCs. CDR3 in amino acids: CASSPVGLYYGYTF. CDR3 bases: TGTGCCAGCAGCCCCGTGGGTTTGTACTATGGCTACACCTTC.